This T cell receptor beta chain comes out of a study of human T cells and chemical hapten exposure. The time point was: patch test 3, about 24 weeks after DPC sensitization. Treatment here: therapeutic diphenylcyclopropenone sensitization with weekly scalp DPC. MiXCR, applied by TCRdb to the RACE reads, yields one record per CDR3 protein. Of 85,000 to 100,000 distinct CDR3 sequences detected, 27% appear once; the ten largest clones hold about 9.3%. The table lists this clonotype with a few counts. V gave up 2 bases and J gave up 9 bases, with 17 bases separating them. The CDR3 is 15 amino acids. Germline-derived CDR1 and CDR2 are MNHEY and SMNVEV (reference sequence).

Sequenced here: whole blood, sampled in connection with sensitization to the hapten diphenylcyclopropenone (DPC). The sequence derives from a man aged 40-50 years with alopecia areata. Some clones in this sample may be carry-over from other donors' samples. The rearrangement uses TRBV27 and TRBJ2-1; D might be TRBD2 (5 bases). CDR3 sequence: CASSLGAGVLGEQFF. The DNA of the CDR3 is TGTGCCAGCAGTTTAGGCGCCGGGGTCCTCGGTGAGCAGTTCTTC.